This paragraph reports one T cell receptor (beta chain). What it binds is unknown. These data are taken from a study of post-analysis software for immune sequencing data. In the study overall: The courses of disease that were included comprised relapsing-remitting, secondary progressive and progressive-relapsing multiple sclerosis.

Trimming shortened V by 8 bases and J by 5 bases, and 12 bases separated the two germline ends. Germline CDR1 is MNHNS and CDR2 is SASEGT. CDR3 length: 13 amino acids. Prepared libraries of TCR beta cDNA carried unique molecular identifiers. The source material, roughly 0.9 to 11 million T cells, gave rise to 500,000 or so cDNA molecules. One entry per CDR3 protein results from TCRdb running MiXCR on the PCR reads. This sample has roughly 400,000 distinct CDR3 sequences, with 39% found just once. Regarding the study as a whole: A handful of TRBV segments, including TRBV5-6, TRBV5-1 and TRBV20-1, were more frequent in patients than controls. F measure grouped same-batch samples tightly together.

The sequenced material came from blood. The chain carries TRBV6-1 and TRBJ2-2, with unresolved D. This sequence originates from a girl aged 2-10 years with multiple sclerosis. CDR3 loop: CASQLGFTGELFF. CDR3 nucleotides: TGTGCCAGCCAGTTAGGTTTTACCGGGGAGCTGTTTTTT.